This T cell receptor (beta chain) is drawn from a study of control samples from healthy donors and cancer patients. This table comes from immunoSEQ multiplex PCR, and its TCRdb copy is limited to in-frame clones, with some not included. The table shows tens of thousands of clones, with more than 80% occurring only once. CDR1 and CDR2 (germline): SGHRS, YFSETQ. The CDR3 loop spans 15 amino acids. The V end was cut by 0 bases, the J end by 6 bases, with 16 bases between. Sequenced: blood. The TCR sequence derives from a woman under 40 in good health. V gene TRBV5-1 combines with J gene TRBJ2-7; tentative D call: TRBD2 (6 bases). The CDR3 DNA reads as TGCGCCAGCAGCTTGGACGGAAACTGGGGAGGCGAGCAGTACTTC. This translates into CASSLDGNWGGEQYF.